This passage covers 30 T cell receptor beta chains from one sample sequenced in a study of T cells in pancreatic ductal adenocarcinoma. No neoadjuvant therapy was given to the selected pancreatic ductal adenocarcinoma patients before their surgery. Produced via immunoSEQ multiplex PCR; TCRdb's table is partial and in-frame only. The sample includes roughly 100,000 clones, about 95% of them seen just once. Material for sequencing was PBMCs. The receptors come from a human donor with pancreatic ductal adenocarcinoma.

V usage is TRBV6-5 and J usage is TRBJ1-2; TRBD1 might be the D (6 bases). The CDR3 sequence is 14 residues long. V shed 0 bases and J shed 6 bases, with 11 bases lying between them. Germline V gene data show CDR1 as MNHEY and CDR2 as SVGAGI. CDR3 sequence (DNA): TGTGCCAGCAGTTACTCTCCAGGGGTCGATGGCTACACCTTC. Encoded protein: CASSYSPGVDGYTF.

V and J are TRBV5-1 and TRBJ2-3; tentatively, D is TRBD2 (5 bases). Germline V lookup: CDR1 SGHRS, CDR2 YFSETQ. V lost 3 bases, J lost 2 bases, and 16 bases lay in between. This CDR3 is built from 16 residues. CDR3 in amino acids: CASSSGVGTFTDTQYF. As DNA, the CDR3 is TGCGCCAGCAGCTCCGGGGTCGGAACCTTCACAGATACGCAGTATTTT.

V gene TRBV18 combines with J gene TRBJ2-3; 7 positions agree with TRBD2. J gave up 1 base and V 4 bases, and 2 bases lay outside the gene matches. The CDR3 length is 14 residues. Germline CDR1 KGHSH, CDR2 LQKENI. CDR3 sequence reads: CASSLSGGTDTQYF. The CDR3, as DNA: TGTGCCAGCTCACTAAGCGGGGGCACAGATACGCAGTATTTT. Together with reference TRBV18 and TRBJ2-3, the CDR3 gives the full variable domain: NAGVMQNPRHLVRRRGQEARLRCSPMKGHSHVYWYRQLPEEGLKFMVYLQKENIIDESGMPKERFSAEFPKEGPSILRIQQVVRGDSAAYFCASSLSGGTDTQYFGPGTRLTVL.

This clone was picked up one time. The chain is built from TRBV18 and TRBJ2-7, with 8 bases that match TRBD2. The CDR3 runs 15 residues. Germline V gives CDR1 KGHSH, CDR2 LQKENI. With V trimmed by 5 bases and J by 0 bases, 6 bases remained unmatched. CDR3 residues: CASSATSGPSYEQYF. CDR3 DNA: TGTGCCAGCTCAGCCACTAGCGGACCCTCCTACGAGCAGTACTTC.

The chain recombines TRBV6-1 with TRBJ2-2, with 8 bases identical to TRBD1. Germline values: CDR1 MNHNS, CDR2 SASEGT. There are 14 residues in the CDR3. V gave up 3 bases and J gave up 8 bases; unmatched junction bases: 5. CDR3 bases: TGTGCCAGCAGTGACAGGGGGCCGTCTGGGGAGCTGTTTTTT. Residues: CASSDRGPSGELFF.

V gene TRBV28 combines with J gene TRBJ1-5; 10 bases align to TRBD1. The CDR3 extends over 18 amino acids. Germline trimming cut 5 bases from V and 0 bases from J; bases unmatched to any gene: 10. The germline V gene encodes CDR1 MDHEN and CDR2 SYDVKM. CDR3 sequence (DNA): TGTGCCAGCAGTACCACCCGGGACAGGGGATATAGCAATCAGCCCCAGCATTTT. Protein: CASSTTRDRGYSNQPQHF.

V usage is TRBV4-1 and J usage is TRBJ2-1; 7 nucleotides line up with TRBD2. V was pared by 8 bases and J by 4 bases, with 8 bases of the junction left unmatched. Germline V gene sequence: CDR1 MGHRA, CDR2 YSYEKL. CDR3 length: 14 amino acids. CDR3 in amino acids: CASHSGLEYNEQFF. The CDR3, as DNA: TGCGCCAGCCATAGCGGGCTGGAATACAATGAGCAGTTCTTC.

This chain joins TRBV2 and TRBJ1-1; D ambiguous. This CDR3 comprises 11 residues. V was cut by 8 bases and J by 3 bases, with 7 bases left in between. Germline CDR1 and CDR2: SNHLY and FYNNEI. The CDR3: CASDEYTEAFF. CDR3 nucleotide sequence: TGTGCCAGCGATGAGTACACTGAAGCTTTCTTT.

This clone was observed a single time. The chain carries TRBV27 and TRBJ1-2, with 8 nucleotides matching TRBD1. The V gene end was trimmed by 6 bases and the J gene end by 8 bases; junction bases not matched to a gene: 14. The length of the CDR3 is 15 residues. CDR1 and CDR2 from the germline V gene are MNHEY and SMNVEV (reference sequence). The CDR3 DNA follows: TGTGCCAGCAGCCGTATTTTCGACAGGGGAGGCGGCTACACCTTC. Translation: CASSRIFDRGGGYTF.

The chain combines TRBV18 with TRBJ2-3, with 8 bases that match TRBD2. V shed 3 bases, J shed 5 bases, and the junction held 10 bases outside the gene matches. The CDR3 loop spans 16 amino acids. From germline, CDR1 is KGHSH and CDR2 LQKENI. CDR3 nucleotides: TGTGCCAGCTCACCTCCCGGGACTAGTATTGGAGATACGCAGTATTTT. Protein product: CASSPPGTSIGDTQYF.

The chain has TRBV6-5 and TRBJ2-7; TRBD2 agrees at 9 bases. V was clipped by 0 bases and J by 5 bases; unmatched bases: 8. CDR1 and CDR2 from the germline V gene are MNHEY and SVGAGI. The CDR3 extends over 16 amino acids. In DNA, the CDR3 is TGTGCCAGCAGTTACTCGGGTAGCGGGAGTTATGACGAGCAGTACTTC. Translated, it gives CASSYSGSGSYDEQYF.

The rearrangement joins TRBV18 to TRBJ2-7, with 8 bases lining up with TRBD2. J gave up 6 bases and V 4 bases, and 11 bases lay outside the gene matches. The CDR3 is made up of 15 amino acids. CDR1 and CDR2 (germline): KGHSH, LQKENI. The CDR3 region has the DNA TGTGCCAGCTCACAAAGCGGGAGCGGGTGGGCCGAGCAGTACTTC. Protein product: CASSQSGSGWAEQYF.

V is TRBV5-6 and J is TRBJ1-5; 7 positions match TRBD1. This CDR3 has 16 amino acids. V trimming: 2 bases; J trimming: 6 bases; junction bases outside the gene matches: 11. The germline V gene encodes CDR1 SGHDT and CDR2 YYEEEE. This CDR3 is CASSFQGQRDIQPQHF. The CDR3 nucleotides are TGTGCCAGCAGCTTCCAGGGACAGAGGGACATTCAGCCCCAGCATTTT.

The chain employs TRBV18 and TRBJ2-3; the match to TRBD1 covers 9 bases. CDR3 size: 13 residues. Germline V gene data show CDR1 as KGHSH and CDR2 as LQKENI. The V and J ends lost 5 bases and 6 bases, in that order; junction bases with no gene match: 3. The CDR3 reads CASSDGTGDTQYF. The DNA of the CDR3 is TGTGCCAGCTCAGACGGGACAGGGGATACGCAGTATTTT.

The chain combines TRBV19 with TRBJ2-3, with D possibly being TRBD2 (5 bases). CDR1 is LNHDA, CDR2 SQIVND, per germline (reference sequence). CDR3 size: 14 residues. The V end lost 6 bases, the J end lost 2 bases, and 12 bases lay between the germline ends. The CDR3 DNA sequence: TGTGCCAGTAGCCCCCGACTACCCACAGATACGCAGTATTTT. Protein: CASSPRLPTDTQYF.

The V gene is TRBV5-1, the J gene TRBJ2-6, with TRBD2 as a possible D gene (5 bases). This CDR3 spans 17 amino acids. CDR1 is SGHRS, CDR2 YFSETQ, per germline. Trimming shortened V by 1 base and J by 1 base, and 12 bases separated the two germline ends. The CDR3 DNA sequence: TGCGCCAGCAGCTTGTCCGGGGTTGCGTCTGGGGCCAACGTCCTGACTTTC. Residues: CASSLSGVASGANVLTF.

The J gene is TRBJ2-7, the V gene TRBV4-1; no definite D call. Germline V gives CDR1 MGHRA, CDR2 YSYEKL. The CDR3 is 14 amino acids. V lost 2 bases and J lost 2, with 10 bases in between. CDR3 sequence: CASSQSPLTYEQYF. In DNA form, the CDR3 reads TGCGCCAGCAGCCAATCTCCCCTTACCTACGAGCAGTACTTC.

The chain employs TRBV29-1 and TRBJ1-2; D may be TRBD1 (5 bases). Trimming cost V 4 bases and J 8 bases, with 17 bases left between them. The CDR3 consists of 13 residues. CDR1 is SQVTM and CDR2 is ANQGSEA in the germline V gene. Here the CDR3 reads CSVARAGYSGYTF. The CDR3 coding sequence is TGCAGCGTTGCCAGGGCGGGGTATTCGGGCTACACCTTC.

The table lists this clone with a count of one. The chain is built from TRBV6-1 and TRBJ2-5; 10 nucleotides align to TRBD2. The CDR3 runs to 15 residues. The junction had 10 bases not matched to a gene; V was cut back by 5 bases and J by 7 bases. Germline V gene lookup returns CDR1 MNHNS and CDR2 SASEGT. CDR3 nucleotide sequence: TGTGCCAGCAGTTGGGGAGCGGGAGGGCCGGGGACCCAGTACTTC. It encodes CASSWGAGGPGTQYF.

The chain couples TRBV5-6 to TRBJ2-3; TRBD2 agrees at 7 bases. The CDR3 contains 15 residues. Germline CDR1 and CDR2: SGHDT and YYEEEE. Losses at the gene ends were 1 base for V and 0 bases for J; bases not matched to a gene: 2. CDR3 sequence: CASSLMGGSTDTQYF. The CDR3 DNA follows: TGTGCCAGCAGCTTGATGGGGGGGAGCACAGATACGCAGTATTTT. The full variable domain, with the rest looked up from reference TRBV5-6 and TRBJ2-3, is DAGVTQSPTHLIKTRGQQVTLRCSPKSGHDTVSWYQQALGQGPQFIFQYYEEEERQRGNFPDRFSGHQFPNYSSELNVNALLLGDSALYLCASSLMGGSTDTQYFGPGTRLTVL.

The chain uses TRBV28 and TRBJ2-2; D call uncertain. Germline assignment: CDR1 MDHEN and CDR2 SYDVKM. With 8 bases removed from V and 2 bases from J, the gap between germline ends came to 12 bases. The CDR3 covers 14 residues. The CDR3 sequence is CASRLNLNTGELFF. DNA of the CDR3: TGTGCCAGCCGCCTCAACTTAAACACCGGGGAGCTGTTTTTT.

The chain is built from TRBV5-6 and TRBJ2-5, with D unclear. Germline V CDR1 and CDR2: SGHDT, YYEEEE. Trimming left V 4 bases short and J 2 bases short, with 9 bases between. CDR3 size: 13 residues. The CDR3 DNA sequence: TGTGCCAGCAGCCGGTTATTGCAAGAGACCCAGTACTTC. Translating gives CASSRLLQETQYF.

This clone was observed a single time. The V gene is TRBV30, the J gene TRBJ2-2, with D tentatively TRBD2 (7 bases). CDR1 is GTSNPN and CDR2 is SVGIG in the germline V gene (reference sequence). The CDR3 covers 16 residues. V was shortened by 3 bases and J by 0 bases, with 14 bases between the two germline ends. The CDR3 loop is CAWRRGRAANTGELFF. Written as DNA, the CDR3 is TGTGCCTGGAGAAGGGGGAGGGCCGCGAACACCGGGGAGCTGTTTTTT.

CDR3 sequence: CASSSAAYRTDTQYF. The CDR3 DNA sequence: TGTGCCAGCAGCTCAGCGGCATATCGCACAGATACGCAGTATTTT. The J gene is TRBJ2-3, the V gene TRBV11-2, with D maybe TRBD2 (5 bases). Germline V gene sequence: CDR1 SGHAT, CDR2 FQNNGV. This CDR3 has 15 amino acids. The germline V and J ends were trimmed by 4 bases and 1 base, with 12 bases remaining between them.

The chain has TRBV9 and TRBJ2-3; 8 bases are shared with TRBD2. V shed 0 bases and J 0 bases; nucleotides not matched to a gene: 3. The CDR3 contains 16 residues. Germline V gene sequence: CDR1 SGDLS, CDR2 YYNGEE. The CDR3 spells CASSVAPSGSTDTQYF. CDR3 coding DNA: TGTGCCAGCAGCGTAGCTCCTAGCGGGAGCACAGATACGCAGTATTTT.

The rearrangement joins TRBV5-1 to TRBJ2-3; the match to TRBD1 covers 7 bases. Germline CDR1 and CDR2: SGHRS and YFSETQ. The CDR3 is made up of 13 amino acids. Trimming cost V 6 bases and J 5 bases; bases outside gene matches: 6. In DNA, the CDR3 is TGCGCCAGCAAGGGGGCGGGCCAAGATACGCAGTATTTT. Amino acids: CASKGAGQDTQYF.

This clone was counted once. CDR3 loop: CASSQSPDYGYTF. The CDR3 DNA follows: TGCGCCAGCAGTCAAAGCCCGGACTATGGCTACACCTTC. The gene calls are TRBV4-1 and TRBJ1-2; no clear D. Germline V lookup: CDR1 MGHRA, CDR2 YSYEKL. V shed 6 bases and J shed 3 bases, with 11 bases lying between them. The CDR3 has 13 amino acids.

This chain connects TRBV7-3 to TRBJ2-1; TRBD2 matches 8 bases. From germline, CDR1 is SGHTA and CDR2 FQGTGA. V lost 5 bases to trimming and J lost 4 bases; unmatched junction nucleotides: 10. CDR3 length equals 16 residues. DNA of the CDR3: TGTGCCAGCAGCCTAGCTACTAGCGGCCCTTACAATGAGCAGTTCTTC. Translation gives CASSLATSGPYNEQFF.

This clone was observed a single time. The V and J genes are TRBV5-1 and TRBJ2-7; 10 nucleotides line up with TRBD1. The V gene end was trimmed by 7 bases and the J gene end by 0 bases; junction bases not matched to a gene: 7. This CDR3 has 15 residues. The germline gives CDR1 SGHRS, CDR2 YFSETQ. The CDR3 DNA reads TGCGCCAGCCGGCTCAGGGACAGGGGCTCCTACGAGCAGTACTTC. Translated, it gives CASRLRDRGSYEQYF.

The chain recombines TRBV5-1 with TRBJ1-2; D not resolved. CDR1 is SGHRS, CDR2 YFSETQ, per germline. The CDR3 totals 15 residues. Between the trimmed V and J ends, which lost 0 bases and 0 bases, there was a span of 9 bases. CDR3 in DNA: TGCGCCAGCAGCTTGGGACATCAAGCTAACTATGGCTACACCTTC. Encoded protein: CASSLGHQANYGYTF.